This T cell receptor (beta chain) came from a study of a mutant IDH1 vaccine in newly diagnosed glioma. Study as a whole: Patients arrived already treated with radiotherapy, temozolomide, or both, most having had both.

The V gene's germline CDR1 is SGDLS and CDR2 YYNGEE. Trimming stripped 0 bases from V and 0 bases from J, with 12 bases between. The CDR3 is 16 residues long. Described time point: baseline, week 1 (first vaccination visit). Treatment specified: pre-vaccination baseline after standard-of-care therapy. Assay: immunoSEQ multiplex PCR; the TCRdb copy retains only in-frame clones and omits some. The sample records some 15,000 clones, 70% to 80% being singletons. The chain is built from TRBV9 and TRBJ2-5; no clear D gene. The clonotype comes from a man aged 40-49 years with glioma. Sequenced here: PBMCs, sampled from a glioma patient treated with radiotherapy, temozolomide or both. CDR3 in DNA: TGTGCCAGCAGCGTAGGTCCAGCATCATACCAAGAGACCCAGTACTTC. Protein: CASSVGPASYQETQYF.